The clone carrying this T cell receptor (beta chain) was counted once. An amount of RNA that ranged from roughly 0.45 to 1 ug was reverse transcribed with random hexamers. Amplification of TCR beta CDR3 used immunoSEQ multiplex PCR across 54 Vbeta and 13 Jbeta. TCRdb reprocessed the immunoSEQ multiplex PCR reads with MiXCR, giving one entry per CDR3 protein. The data show about 140,000 distinct CDR3 sequences, 94% seen once. These data originate in a study of CD8 T cells in Susac syndrome. Germline trimming cut 0 bases from V and 3 bases from J; bases unmatched to any gene: 6. Looked up from germline, CDR1 is SQVTM and CDR2 is ANQGSEA. The CDR3 is made up of 15 amino acids. The controls were healthy donors who were matched for age and sex. Bulk CD8+ and CD4+ cells came from magnetic negative isolation; CD8+ TEMRA by FACS.

This TCR was recovered from a human donor in good health. The chain joins TRBV29-1 to TRBJ2-3, with 7 bases fitting TRBD2. Material for sequencing was CD8+ T cells from PBMCs. CDR3 region: CSVEELARPTDTQYF. CDR3 sequence (DNA): TGCAGCGTTGAAGAACTAGCGAGACCTACAGATACGCAGTATTTT.